The 16 T cell receptor beta chains listed next were all sequenced from one sample in a study of cytomegalovirus exposure and HLA in healthy donors. It was with 60 Vbeta and 13 Jbeta primers that the PCR ran. Profiled with immunoSEQ multiplex PCR; TCRdb holds only in-frame clones, not every one. Of around 280,000 clones listed, around nine tenths are singletons. The sequencing sample was made of PBMCs. The receptors stem from a woman between 18 and 29 years old in good health and CMV-seronegative.

The CDR3 sequence is CASSIPGQGQETQYF. In nucleotides, the CDR3 is TGTGCCAGTAGTATCCCAGGACAGGGCCAAGAGACCCAGTACTTC. The V gene is TRBV19, the J gene TRBJ2-5; 8 bases are a match to TRBD1. Germline V CDR1 and CDR2: LNHDA, SQIVND (reference sequence). The junction had 4 bases not matched to a gene; V was cut back by 3 bases and J by 1 base. The CDR3 loop spans 15 amino acids.

This chain joins TRBV29-1 and TRBJ1-3; TRBD1 might be the D (5 bases). The CDR3 consists of 14 residues. The germline CDR1 and CDR2 sequences are SQVTM and ANQGSEA. V dropped 2 bases and J dropped 4 bases, with 12 bases sitting between them. The CDR3 loop reads CSVEPGRGGNTIYF. CDR3 DNA: TGCAGCGTTGAACCGGGGAGGGGAGGAAACACCATATATTTT.

The chain is built from TRBV6-1 and TRBJ1-1; TRBD1 agrees at 7 bases. V lost 4 bases to trimming and J lost 4 bases; unmatched junction nucleotides: 6. There are 14 residues in the CDR3. Germline V gene lookup returns CDR1 MNHNS and CDR2 SASEGT. The CDR3 loop is CASSGKNRGTEAFF. The DNA of the CDR3 is TGTGCCAGCAGTGGAAAAAACAGGGGCACTGAAGCTTTCTTT.

The chain combines TRBV6-5 with TRBJ2-3, with a possible D match to TRBD1 (6 bases). The CDR3 is made up of 14 amino acids. Germline values: CDR1 MNHEY, CDR2 SVGAGI. V dropped 8 bases and J dropped 3 bases, with 15 bases sitting between them. CDR3 nucleotides: TGTGCCAGCGGAAGGGGGAGTGGTACAGATACGCAGTATTTT. It yields the protein CASGRGSGTDTQYF.

This clone was seen a few times. J is TRBJ2-4 and V is TRBV5-4; 11 nucleotides match TRBD1. CDR1 and CDR2 from the germline V gene are SGHNT and YYREEE (reference sequence). The CDR3 consists of 19 residues. V trimming: 1 base; J trimming: 7 bases; junction bases outside the gene matches: 16. This chain's CDR3 is CASSLHPAGQGVMKNIQYF. In DNA, the CDR3 is TGTGCCAGCAGCTTGCACCCCGCGGGACAGGGGGTGATGAAGAACATTCAGTACTTC.

The chain is built from TRBV5-1 and TRBJ1-4; D is possibly TRBD1 (5 bases). Germline V gives CDR1 SGHRS, CDR2 YFSETQ. The V end lost 0 bases, the J end lost 2 bases, and 11 bases lay between the germline ends. The CDR3 extends over 16 amino acids. This chain's CDR3 is CASSLGPGGTNEKLFF. The CDR3 DNA is TGCGCCAGCAGCTTGGGGCCCGGGGGGACTAATGAAAAACTGTTTTTT. The whole variable domain, filled in from reference TRBV5-1 and TRBJ1-4, reads KAGVTQTPRYLIKTRGQQVTLSCSPISGHRSVSWYQQTPGQGLQFLFEYFSETQRNKGNFPGRFSGRQFSNSRSEMNVSTLELGDSALYLCASSLGPGGTNEKLFFGSGTQLSVL.

The J gene is TRBJ2-2, the V gene TRBV25-1, with D tentatively TRBD1 (6 bases). V was clipped by 7 bases and J by 6 bases, with 18 bases between them. The CDR3 totals 15 residues. Germline values: CDR1 MGHDK, CDR2 SYGVNS. CDR3 sequence reads: CASTPQGGVAGELFF. CDR3 sequence (DNA): TGTGCCAGCACCCCCCAAGGGGGTGTCGCCGGGGAGCTGTTTTTT.

The CDR3 DNA sequence: TGTGCCAGCAAAGGGGGCACTGAAGCTTTCTTT. Its translation: CASKGGTEAFF. The rearrangement links TRBV7-9 to TRBJ1-1; D may be TRBD1 (6 bases). The CDR3 has 11 amino acids. The V gene lost 7 bases and the J gene lost 4 bases, with 7 bases spanning the gap. Germline assignment: CDR1 SEHNR and CDR2 FQNEAQ (reference sequence).

The genes are TRBV5-1 and TRBJ2-5; 8 bases map to TRBD1. The end of the DNA fits TRBJ2-7 better, so the J call may be wrong. The CDR3 is 13 amino acids. Germline V CDR1 and CDR2: SGHRS, YFSETQ. The CDR3 sequence: CASSPRDRYEQYF. CDR3 in DNA: TGCGCCAGCAGCCCCCGGGACAGGTACGAGCAGTACTTC.

This rearrangement joins TRBV7-9 to TRBJ2-7; 10 nucleotides align to TRBD1. The CDR3 loop spans 16 amino acids. The V and J ends lost 6 bases and 5 bases, in that order; junction bases with no gene match: 13. Germline lookup yields CDR1 SEHNR and CDR2 FQNEAQ (reference sequence). CDR3 region: CASSPRPGQGNHEQYF. CDR3 coding DNA: TGTGCCAGCAGTCCGCGACCGGGACAGGGGAACCACGAGCAGTACTTC.

A remark on this clone: The junction differs from germline at one of its ends, possibly a read error. This rearrangement joins TRBV2 to TRBJ2-4, with D hard to call. The germline CDR1 and CDR2 sequences are SNHLY and FYNNEI. CDR3 length: 13 residues. The CDR3 sequence is CASSDLGGSSLRF. CDR3 DNA sequence: TGTGCCAGCAGTGATCTTGGTGGCAGCAGCCTGAGGTTC.

The table lists this clone with a count of one. This sequence joins TRBV13 and TRBJ2-1; 8 nucleotides line up with TRBD2. V shed 3 bases and J 6 bases; nucleotides not matched to a gene: 7. The CDR3 sequence is 15 residues long. Per germline, CDR1 PRHDT and CDR2 FYEKMQ (reference sequence). The CDR3 region has the DNA TGTGCCAGCAGCTTTAACCGGGGGGGTGGCAATGAGCAGTTCTTC. Amino acids: CASSFNRGGGNEQFF. The full variable domain, completed using reference TRBV13 and TRBJ2-1, is AAGVIQSPRHLIKEKRETATLKCYPIPRHDTVYWYQQGPGQDPQFLISFYEKMQSDKGSIPDRFSAQQFSDYHSELNMSSLELGDSALYFCASSFNRGGGNEQFFGPGTRLTVL.

The V call is TRBV14, the J call TRBJ2-3; TRBD2 aligns across 10 bases. The CDR3 loop spans 15 amino acids. With V trimmed by 4 bases and J by 1 base, 2 bases remained unmatched. Per the germline V gene, CDR1 is SGHDN and CDR2 is FVKESK. CDR3 region: CASSPTSGGTDTQYF. CDR3 nucleotides: TGTGCCAGCAGCCCAACTAGCGGGGGCACAGATACGCAGTATTTT.

DNA of the CDR3: TGTGCCAGCAGCTTAGGTTACCCCGCGGGCGAGCAGTACTTC. Translating gives CASSLGYPAGEQYF. J is TRBJ2-5 and V is TRBV11-3; maybe TRBD2 (5 bases). TRBJ2-7 matches the DNA end more closely, so the J call is doubtful. The CDR3 has 14 amino acids. The V gene's germline CDR1 is SGHNT and CDR2 YENEEA.

The CDR3 sequence: CASSLRQLTDTQYF. The DNA for the CDR3 is TGTGCCAGCAGCTTGCGACAGCTCACAGATACGCAGTATTTT. The chain couples TRBV5-8 to TRBJ2-3, with D possibly being TRBD1 (5 bases). Deletions cut 1 base from V and 2 bases from J, with 8 bases between. CDR3 length equals 14 residues. Germline assignment: CDR1 SGHTS and CDR2 YDEGEE.

The chain carries TRBV30 and TRBJ1-2, with 7 bases lining up with TRBD1. The V segment lost 4 bases and the J segment 3 bases; nucleotides outside the gene matches: 14. The CDR3 runs 16 residues. Per the germline V gene, CDR1 is GTSNPN and CDR2 is SVGIG (reference sequence). CDR3 bases: TGTGCCTGGAATACTAGGCGATCAGGGGGTGACTATGGCTACACCTTC. It yields the protein CAWNTRRSGGDYGYTF.